Listed here are 9 T cell receptor beta chains from one sample, sequenced in a study of cytomegalovirus exposure and HLA in healthy donors. Assay: immunoSEQ multiplex PCR; the TCRdb copy retains only in-frame clones and omits some. This table holds 95,000 to 150,000 clones, about 96% found once. The sequenced sample consisted of PBMCs. The receptors stem from a man aged 18 to 35 in good health and CMV-seronegative.

This clone appeared a few times. V is TRBV28 and J is TRBJ1-3; D remains ambiguous. V lost 6 bases and J 4 bases, leaving 10 bases between the germline ends. The CDR3 consists of 13 residues. Germline CDR1 MDHEN, CDR2 SYDVKM. The DNA for the CDR3 is TGTGCCAGCAGCCCCCGGGAAGGAAACACCATATATTTT. It yields the protein CASSPREGNTIYF.

This chain joins TRBV5-1 and TRBJ2-2; the match to TRBD2 covers 8 bases. V was pared by 4 bases and J by 2 bases, with 7 bases of the junction left unmatched. The CDR3 has 16 residues. Per the germline V gene, CDR1 is SGHRS and CDR2 is YFSETQ. The DNA of the CDR3 is TGCGCCAGCAGCCCACCGGGAGGGGCTAACACCGGGGAGCTGTTTTTT. It is translated as CASSPPGGANTGELFF.

The gene calls are TRBV30 and TRBJ2-1; 7 bases are a match to TRBD1. CDR1 and CDR2 (germline): GTSNPN, SVGIG (reference sequence). The CDR3 has 11 residues. Trimming at V came to 5 bases and at J to 7 bases, leaving 2 bases not matched to a gene. The CDR3 spells CAWARGNEQFF. The CDR3, as DNA: TGTGCCTGGGCCAGGGGGAATGAGCAGTTCTTC.

V usage is TRBV28 and J usage is TRBJ2-2; TRBD1 agrees at 8 bases. Trimming removed 3 bases from V and 4 bases from J; junction bases left unmatched: 4. This CDR3 is 15 amino acids long. CDR1 and CDR2 from the germline V gene are MDHEN and SYDVKM. The CDR3 bases are TGTGCCAGCAGTTTCAGGGGGCTCGGCACCGGGGAGCTGTTTTTT. It yields the protein CASSFRGLGTGELFF.

Here the CDR3 reads CAWDSGTAVSGNTIYF. DNA of the CDR3: TGTGCCTGGGATAGCGGGACCGCCGTCTCTGGAAACACCATATATTTT. J is TRBJ1-3 and V is TRBV30; tentatively, D is TRBD1 (5 bases). Germline CDR1 reads GTSNPN; CDR2 reads SVGIG (reference sequence). The CDR3 extends over 16 amino acids. The V gene lost 5 bases and the J gene lost 0 bases, with 17 bases spanning the gap.

This chain joins TRBV4-3 and TRBJ2-1; 10 bases are shared with TRBD2. J was trimmed by 4 bases and V by 0 bases; bases with no gene match: 12. CDR3 size: 19 residues. Germline CDR1 LGHNA, CDR2 YSLEER. The CDR3 sequence is CASSQDPPTSGYQYNEQFF. In DNA form, the CDR3 reads TGCGCCAGCAGCCAAGATCCCCCGACTAGCGGGTACCAATACAATGAGCAGTTCTTC.

J is TRBJ2-1 and V is TRBV11-2, with D possibly being TRBD2 (5 bases). Germline lookup yields CDR1 SGHAT and CDR2 FQNNGV. The V end lost 6 bases, the J end lost 8 bases, and 11 bases lay between the germline ends. The CDR3 has 12 amino acids. CDR3 region: CASSGLDDEQFF. CDR3 DNA: TGTGCCAGCAGTGGACTGGACGATGAGCAGTTCTTC.

V usage is TRBV6-5 and J usage is TRBJ2-5, with a tentative D call TRBD1 (6 bases). Germline-derived CDR1 and CDR2 are MNHEY and SVGAGI. The CDR3 is made up of 14 amino acids. Trimming took 6 bases from V and 5 from J, leaving 16 bases between them. The CDR3, as DNA: TGTGCCAGCAGGCGGCAGGGGCCGAGGGAGACCCAGTACTTC. Protein product: CASRRQGPRETQYF.

This chain uses TRBV9 with TRBJ2-2; 8 bases map to TRBD1. This CDR3 comprises 14 residues. Per the germline V gene, CDR1 is SGDLS and CDR2 is YYNGEE. V trimming: 2 bases; J trimming: 6 bases; junction bases outside the gene matches: 3. In DNA form, the CDR3 reads TGTGCCAGCAGCGTGAGACAGGGGTCCGGGGAGCTGTTTTTT. As protein: CASSVRQGSGELFF.